Below, one T cell receptor (beta chain) is given with its context. The antigen is unknown. This could be a read error, since a much larger clone is one nucleotide away. TCRbeta libraries were built with three rounds of nested PCR, modified from ARM-PCR. TCRdb passed the multiplex PCR reads through MiXCR, listing each CDR3 protein once. In the table there are approximately 110,000 distinct CDR3 sequences, 60% to 65% of which are singletons. This sample's RNA came from whole unsorted tissue. The normal lung tissue was taken more than 3 cm from the tumor edge. Newly diagnosed lung cancer patients had thoracic surgery in China, August–late 2014, without prior chemotherapy. The data are from a study of tumor and adjacent non-tumor tissue in lung cancer. Overall study results and limits: Normal lung showed higher cumulative top 100 clone frequency than tumor. Tumor tissue had significantly higher TCR diversity than normal lung.

CDR3 size: 11 residues. Trimming removed 10 bases from V and 9 bases from J, with 16 bases in between. Germline V gene lookup returns CDR1 MDHEN and CDR2 SYDVKM. The sequence derives from a man aged 55 to 70 with non-small cell lung cancer. Material for sequencing was distant non-tumor lung tissue. The V and J genes are TRBV28 and TRBJ2-7; no firm D call. CDR3 protein: CANTSVFGQYF. CDR3 in DNA: TGTGCCAACACCTCGGTATTCGGGCAGTACTTC.